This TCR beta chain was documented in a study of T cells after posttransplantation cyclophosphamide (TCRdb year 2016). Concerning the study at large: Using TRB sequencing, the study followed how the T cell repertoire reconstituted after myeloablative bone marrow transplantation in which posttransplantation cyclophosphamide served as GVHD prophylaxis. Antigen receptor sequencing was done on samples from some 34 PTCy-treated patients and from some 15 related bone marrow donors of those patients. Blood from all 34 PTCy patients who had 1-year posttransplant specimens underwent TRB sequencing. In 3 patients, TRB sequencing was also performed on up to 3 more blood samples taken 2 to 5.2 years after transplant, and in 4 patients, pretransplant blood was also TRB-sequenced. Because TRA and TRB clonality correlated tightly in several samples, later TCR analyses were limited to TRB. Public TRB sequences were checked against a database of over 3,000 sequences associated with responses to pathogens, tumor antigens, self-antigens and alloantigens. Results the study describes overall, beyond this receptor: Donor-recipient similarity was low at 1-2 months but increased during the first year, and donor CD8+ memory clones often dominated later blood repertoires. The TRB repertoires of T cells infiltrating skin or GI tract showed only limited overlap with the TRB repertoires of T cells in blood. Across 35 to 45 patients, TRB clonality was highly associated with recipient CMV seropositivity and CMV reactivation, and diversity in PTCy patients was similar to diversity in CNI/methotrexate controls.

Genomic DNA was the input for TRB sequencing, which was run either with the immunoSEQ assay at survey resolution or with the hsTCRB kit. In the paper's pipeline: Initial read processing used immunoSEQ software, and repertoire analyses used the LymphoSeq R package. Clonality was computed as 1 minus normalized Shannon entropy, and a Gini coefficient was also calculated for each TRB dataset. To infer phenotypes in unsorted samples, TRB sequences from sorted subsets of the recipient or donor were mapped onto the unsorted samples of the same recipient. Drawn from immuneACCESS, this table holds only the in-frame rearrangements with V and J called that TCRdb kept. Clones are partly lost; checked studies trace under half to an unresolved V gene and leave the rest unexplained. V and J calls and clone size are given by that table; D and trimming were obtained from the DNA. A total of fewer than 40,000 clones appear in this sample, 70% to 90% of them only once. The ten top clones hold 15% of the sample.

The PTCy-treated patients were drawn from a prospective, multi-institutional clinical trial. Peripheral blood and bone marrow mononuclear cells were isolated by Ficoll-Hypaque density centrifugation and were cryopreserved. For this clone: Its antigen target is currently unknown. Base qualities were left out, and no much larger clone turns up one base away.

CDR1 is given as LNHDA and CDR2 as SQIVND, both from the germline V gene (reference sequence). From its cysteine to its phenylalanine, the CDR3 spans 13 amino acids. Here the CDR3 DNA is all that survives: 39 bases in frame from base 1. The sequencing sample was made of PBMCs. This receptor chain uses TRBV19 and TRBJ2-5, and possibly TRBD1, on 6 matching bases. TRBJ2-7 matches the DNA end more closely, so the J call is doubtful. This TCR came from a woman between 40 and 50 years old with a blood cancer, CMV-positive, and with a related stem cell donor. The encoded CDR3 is CASSIGTVNEQYF. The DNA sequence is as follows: TGTGCCAGTAGTATAGGGACAGTCAACGAGCAGTACTTC.